Sequencing of this T cell receptor (beta chain) was carried out in a study of cytomegalovirus exposure and HLA in healthy donors. Germline V gene sequence: CDR1 MNHNY, CDR2 SVGAGI (reference sequence). The CDR3 contains 15 residues. V gave up 5 bases and J gave up 6 bases; unmatched junction bases: 10. Vbeta (60) and Jbeta (13) primers were used in the PCR. This table comes from immunoSEQ multiplex PCR, and its TCRdb copy is limited to in-frame clones, with some not included. The table lists some 160,000 clones, about 85% of them singletons. Donors were nominally healthy when sampled, though unrecorded immune exposures were likely. This clone appeared a few times. Its antigen is currently unknown. General study results and limits: Accurate HLA-A and HLA-B prediction from TCR beta sequences was reported for most subjects. Whilst most TCR sequences proved rare, a subset of public TCRs occurred across many donors.

J is TRBJ2-1 and V is TRBV6-6, with 7 positions matching TRBD2. The sequence derives from a man aged 25-45 years in good health and CMV-seropositive. Sequenced material: PBMCs. The CDR3 region is CASSPGTIGGNEQFF. CDR3 DNA sequence: TGTGCCAGCAGTCCCGGGACTATTGGTGGCAATGAGCAGTTCTTC.